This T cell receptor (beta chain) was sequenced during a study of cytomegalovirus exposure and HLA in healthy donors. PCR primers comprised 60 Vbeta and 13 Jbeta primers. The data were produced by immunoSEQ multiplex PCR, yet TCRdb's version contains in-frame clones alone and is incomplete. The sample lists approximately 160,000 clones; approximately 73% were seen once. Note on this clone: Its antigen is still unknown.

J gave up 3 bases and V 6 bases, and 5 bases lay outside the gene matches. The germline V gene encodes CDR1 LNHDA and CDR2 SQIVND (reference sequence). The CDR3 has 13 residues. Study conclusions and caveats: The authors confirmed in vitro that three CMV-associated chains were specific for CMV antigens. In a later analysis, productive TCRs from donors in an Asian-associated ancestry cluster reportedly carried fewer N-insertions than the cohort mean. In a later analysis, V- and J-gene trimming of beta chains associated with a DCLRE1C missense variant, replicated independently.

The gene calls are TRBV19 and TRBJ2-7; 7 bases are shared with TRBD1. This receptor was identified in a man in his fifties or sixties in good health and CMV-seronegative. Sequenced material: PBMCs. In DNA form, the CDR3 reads TGTGCCAGTAGGGGACAGAAAAACTACGAGCAGTACTTC. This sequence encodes CASRGQKNYEQYF.